A single TCR beta chain is shown here with its context. Authors' data handling: Reference gene primer amplification in the assay estimated nucleated cell counts. Some clones are missing from TCRdb's copy, which holds only in-frame ones; the method was immunoSEQ multiplex PCR. Clone size and the V and J calls come from that table; the DNA yielded D and trimming. The repertoire has approximately 260,000 clones, approximately 89% of them found once; the top ten carry roughly 4.8%. This specimen comes from a study of blood T cell repertoires in COVID-19. At the level of the study: Donors in the United States, Italy and Spain gave samples during acute or convalescent COVID-19. From T cells, B-cell-depleted T cells, or PBMCs came the material, which was cDNA or gDNA.

J gave up 3 bases and V 5 bases, and 5 bases lay outside the gene matches. The CDR3 has 14 amino acids. The germline CDR1 and CDR2 sequences are SEHNR and FQNEAQ (reference sequence). The rearrangement links TRBV7-9 to TRBJ1-1, with 8 nucleotides matching TRBD1. This TCR was recovered from a woman aged 40-49 years who had recovered from COVID-19. The sequenced sample consisted of peripheral blood. The CDR3 coding sequence is TGTGCCAGCAGCCAGGGGGCTCGGGACACTGAAGCTTTCTTT. Translating gives CASSQGARDTEAFF. Together with reference TRBV7-9 and TRBJ1-1, the CDR3 gives the full variable domain: DTGVSQNPRHKITKRGQNVTFRCDPISEHNRLYWYRQTLGQGPEFLTYFQNEAQLEKSRLLSDRFSAERPKGSFSTLEIQRTEQGDSAMYLCASSQGARDTEAFFGQGTRLTVV.